Sequencing of this TCR beta chain was carried out in a study of T cell repertoires and HLA-DP antigens. Study-level information: Alloreactive CD4+ T cells targeted HLA-DP on transduced HeLa.

Using immunoSEQ multiplex PCR, the repertoire was profiled, and TCRdb retains in-frame clones only, with some absent. Of 55,000 to 80,000 clones detected, roughly 78% appear once; the ten largest clones hold around 1.6%. Whole-study results and caveats: Responder cells were total CD4+ cells with a HeLa antigen-presenting system.

Notes on this clone: The antigen is unknown.

The germline V gene has CDR1 KGHSH and CDR2 LQKENI. Trimming shortened V by 3 bases and J by 3 bases, and 14 bases separated the two germline ends. This CDR3 contains 15 residues. The chain joins TRBV18 to TRBJ2-5, with D perhaps assigned TRBD1 or TRBD2 (5 bases each). This receptor was identified in a man aged 60 to 75 in good health and CMV-seronegative. Sequencing input: CD4+ T cells from PBMCs. CDR3 in amino acids: CASSPLSGTKETQYF. CDR3 sequence (DNA): TGTGCCAGCTCACCTCTCTCCGGGACCAAAGAGACCCAGTACTTC.